Ten or more counts support the clone carrying this TCR beta chain. The V and J ends lost 8 bases and 0 bases respectively, with 13 bases between them. The CDR3 covers 14 residues. CDR1 and CDR2 (germline): SNHLY, FYNNEI. Those donors who had ophthalmopathy presented with moderate-to-severe activity, a CAS of ≥3, a NOSPECS of ≥4 and a duration under 3 months. RNA transcripts yielded amplified TCR beta CDR3 regions. Following a first-round RT-PCR that used HTBI primers, a second-round multiplex PCR was carried out. TCRdb re-called the multiplex PCR reads through MiXCR, storing one row per CDR3 protein. Among 150,000 or so distinct CDR3 sequences, around two fifths were seen once, and the ten largest hold under 6.5%. The data are from a study of Graves' ophthalmopathy and Graves' hyperthyroidism.

This TCR derives from a woman in her thirties or forties with Graves' ophthalmopathy. The sequenced material came from peripheral blood. This chain links TRBV2 with TRBJ1-1; possibly TRBD1 for D (6 bases). The CDR3 reads CASGGQPVNTEAFF. In nucleotides, the CDR3 is TGTGCCAGCGGTGGACAGCCGGTGAACACTGAAGCTTTCTTT.